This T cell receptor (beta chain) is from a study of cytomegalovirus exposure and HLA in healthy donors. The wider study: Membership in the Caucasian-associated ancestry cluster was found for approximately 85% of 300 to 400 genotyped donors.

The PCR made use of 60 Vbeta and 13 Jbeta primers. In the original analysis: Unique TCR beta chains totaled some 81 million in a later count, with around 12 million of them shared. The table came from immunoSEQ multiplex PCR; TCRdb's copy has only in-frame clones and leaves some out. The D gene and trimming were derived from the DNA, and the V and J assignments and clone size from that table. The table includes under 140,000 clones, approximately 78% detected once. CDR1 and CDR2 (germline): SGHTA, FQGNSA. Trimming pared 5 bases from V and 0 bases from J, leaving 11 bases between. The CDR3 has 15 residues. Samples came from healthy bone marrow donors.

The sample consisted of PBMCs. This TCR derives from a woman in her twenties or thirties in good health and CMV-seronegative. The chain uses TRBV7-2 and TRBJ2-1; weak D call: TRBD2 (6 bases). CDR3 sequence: CASSGRRASYNEQFF. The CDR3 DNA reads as TGTGCCAGCAGCGGACGGAGGGCCTCCTACAATGAGCAGTTCTTC.